Shown below are 28 T cell receptor beta chains from a single sample sequenced in a study of cytomegalovirus exposure and HLA in healthy donors. It was with 60 Vbeta and 13 Jbeta primers that the PCR ran. Data came from immunoSEQ multiplex PCR; TCRdb stores just in-frame clones and leaves some out. The sample lists 150,000 to 200,000 clones, roughly 81% seen once, with around 13% in the top ten. The specimen sequenced was PBMCs. These receptor sequences come from a woman between 45 and 60 years old in good health and CMV-seronegative.

This chain uses TRBV11-3 with TRBJ2-1, with 11 bases aligning to TRBD2. J was trimmed by 1 base and V by 3 bases; bases with no gene match: 5. The CDR3 spans 17 residues. Germline loops: CDR1 SGHNT, CDR2 YENEEA. The CDR3 here is CASSLATSGASYNEQFF. In DNA form, the CDR3 reads TGTGCCAGCAGCTTGGCGACTAGCGGGGCTTCCTACAATGAGCAGTTCTTC.

Comment on this clone: Its ends do not fully match the called genes, so a read error is possible. The genes are TRBV2 and TRBJ2-7, with D possibly TRBD1 on 5 matching bases. Germline-derived CDR1 and CDR2 are SNHLY and FYNNEI. The CDR3 is made up of 13 amino acids. CDR3 sequence: CASSEGQGYGQYF. DNA of the CDR3: TGTGCCAGCAGTGAAGGCCAGGGCTACGGGCAGTACTTC. Full variable domain (missing parts from reference TRBV2 and TRBJ2-7): EPEVTQTPSHQVTQMGQEVILRCVPISNHLYFYWYRQILGQKVEFLVSFYNNEISEKSEIFDDQFSVERPDGSNFTLKIRSTKLEDSAMYFCASSEGQGYGQYFGPGTRLTVT.

The J gene is TRBJ2-1, the V gene TRBV5-6; D might be TRBD2 (5 bases). Trimming shortened V by 4 bases and J by 9 bases, and 14 bases separated the two germline ends. The germline CDR1 and CDR2 sequences are SGHDT and YYEEEE. This CDR3 is 13 amino acids long. The CDR3 DNA follows: TGTGCCAGCAGCCTCCGGGGTCGGGGTGAGCAGTTCTTC. Residues: CASSLRGRGEQFF.

The chain employs TRBV7-6 and TRBJ2-2; possible D gene TRBD2, 6 bases. Trimming took off 2 bases at V and 4 bases at J, with 20 bases between the two ends. This CDR3 is 18 amino acids long. Germline V gene sequence: CDR1 SGHVS, CDR2 FNYEAQ. The CDR3 DNA is TGTGCCAGCAGCTTAAACCGGCCCACTAGCTCTGGCACCGGGGAGCTGTTTTTT. It is translated as CASSLNRPTSSGTGELFF.

V is TRBV18 and J is TRBJ2-7, with 9 nucleotides matching TRBD1. The CDR3 consists of 15 residues. Germline lookup yields CDR1 KGHSH and CDR2 LQKENI. The V gene end was trimmed by 3 bases and the J gene end by 2 bases; junction bases not matched to a gene: 5. The CDR3: CASSPGTGNTYEQYF. CDR3 coding DNA: TGTGCCAGCTCACCGGGGACAGGGAACACCTACGAGCAGTACTTC.

The DNA of the CDR3 is TGTGCCAGCACTCGCCCGGGTCAGCCCCAGCATTTT. Encoded protein: CASTRPGQPQHF. The V gene is TRBV2, the J gene TRBJ1-5; D is unresolved. The germline V gene has CDR1 SNHLY and CDR2 FYNNEI. CDR3 length equals 12 residues. Trimming removed 7 bases from V and 6 bases from J, with 10 bases in between.

This clone occurred once. The V gene is TRBV7-9, the J gene TRBJ1-1; 8 nucleotides line up with TRBD1. Trimming cost V 6 bases and J 0 bases; bases outside gene matches: 9. CDR3 length equals 16 residues. Per the germline V gene, CDR1 is SEHNR and CDR2 is FQNEAQ (reference sequence). The CDR3 DNA reads TGTGCCAGCAGTAAGGACAGGGTGCTCGTGAACACTGAAGCTTTCTTT. It translates to CASSKDRVLVNTEAFF.

This clone was seen a single time. The V and J genes are TRBV7-9 and TRBJ2-2; D gene unclear. The CDR3 extends over 14 amino acids. CDR1 SEHNR and CDR2 FQNEAQ come from the germline V gene (reference sequence). V lost 7 bases and J 4 bases, leaving 13 bases between the germline ends. CDR3: CASTLPTGTGELFF. CDR3 DNA: TGTGCCAGCACCCTGCCTACGGGCACCGGGGAGCTGTTTTTT.

J is TRBJ2-7 and V is TRBV9, with 10 nucleotides matching TRBD2. Germline V gene sequence: CDR1 SGDLS, CDR2 YYNGEE. With 4 bases clipped from V and 7 bases from J, the junction kept 11 bases outside the gene matches. This CDR3 is 15 amino acids long. The CDR3 here is CASSPDFSGGEEQYF. The CDR3 region has the DNA TGTGCCAGCAGCCCAGATTTCAGCGGGGGGGAGGAGCAGTACTTC.

The chain couples TRBV2 to TRBJ2-5; TRBD1 matches at 9 bases. The trim removed 6 bases at V and 1 base at J, leaving 6 bases unmatched. The CDR3 is 15 residues long. CDR1 SNHLY and CDR2 FYNNEI come from the germline V gene. In DNA, the CDR3 is TGTGCCAGCAGATTTCGGGACAGGGCCCAAGAGACCCAGTACTTC. It specifies CASRFRDRAQETQYF.

The chain combines TRBV11-3 with TRBJ2-5, with 7 bases fitting TRBD1. The CDR3 is 14 amino acids. The V gene's germline CDR1 is SGHNT and CDR2 YENEEA. V lost 5 bases and J lost 5; bases outside the gene matches: 8. DNA for the CDR3: TGTGCCAGCAGCACGCACAGGGGATCGGAGACCCAGTACTTC. Its protein is CASSTHRGSETQYF. Full variable domain (missing parts from reference TRBV11-3 and TRBJ2-5): EAGVVQSPRYKIIEKKQPVAFWCNPISGHNTLYWYLQNLGQGPELLIRYENEEAVDDSQLPKDRFSAERLKGVDSTLKIQPAELGDSAVYLCASSTHRGSETQYFGPGTRLLVL.

The chain's CDR3 is CAADGGAQPQHF. DNA for the CDR3: TGTGCCGCCGATGGGGGGGCCCAGCCCCAGCATTTT. The chain carries TRBV6-6 and TRBJ1-5; D may be TRBD1 (6 bases). Trimming left V 11 bases short and J 7 bases short, with 15 bases between. Germline CDR1 MNHNY, CDR2 SVGAGI (reference sequence). CDR3 length: 12 amino acids.

The chain recombines TRBV7-2 with TRBJ1-3; 7 bases map to TRBD1. Germline CDR1 and CDR2: SGHTA and FQGNSA. CDR3 length: 15 residues. Germline trimming cut 4 bases from V and 2 bases from J; bases unmatched to any gene: 5. CDR3: CASSSGTAAGNTIYF. The DNA of the CDR3 is TGTGCCAGCAGCTCTGGGACAGCGGCTGGAAACACCATATATTTT.

The V gene is TRBV5-4, the J gene TRBJ2-2, with D perhaps TRBD2 (6 bases). The CDR3 totals 14 residues. V shed 4 bases and J shed 5 bases, with 12 bases lying between them. Germline V gene sequence: CDR1 SGHNT, CDR2 YYREEE (reference sequence). The CDR3 here is CASSEWDLTGELFF. In nucleotides, the CDR3 is TGTGCCAGCAGCGAGTGGGACTTAACCGGGGAGCTGTTTTTT.

The chain couples TRBV27 to TRBJ2-1; 7 bases agree with TRBD2. Looked up from germline, CDR1 is MNHEY and CDR2 is SMNVEV (reference sequence). Trimming removed 0 bases from V and 6 bases from J; junction bases left unmatched: 2. The CDR3 contains 14 residues. The CDR3 spells CASSLSLAPNEQFF. CDR3 bases: TGTGCCAGCAGTTTATCACTAGCGCCCAATGAGCAGTTCTTC.

This sequence joins TRBV7-8 and TRBJ2-7; D possibly corresponds to TRBD2 (7 bases). The V gene's germline CDR1 is SGHVS and CDR2 FQNEAQ. V lost 6 bases, J lost 5 bases, and 23 bases lay in between. The CDR3 is made up of 16 amino acids. In DNA form, the CDR3 reads TGTGCCAGCAGGTTACTCAGGGGCGGGAGTAGCGACGAGCAGTACTTC. Translation gives CASRLLRGGSSDEQYF.

This clone was found once. Lacking the conserved final phenylalanine or tryptophan, this CDR3 likely reflects a read error. No DNA is shown, since the ends of the CDR3 on it are uncertain; the CDR3 is the one TCRdb lists. V is TRBV5-1 and J is TRBJ1-4; the table's D call TRBD1 went unverified against the DNA. Germline lookup yields CDR1 SGHRS and CDR2 YFSETQ. The CDR3 has 18 residues if both end residues are counted. The CDR3 reads CASSLNFIVGSYSRNPIR.

The chain is built from TRBV6-6 and TRBJ2-2; perhaps TRBD2 as D (5 bases). V lost 7 bases to trimming and J lost 7 bases, with 13 bases between them. CDR3 length: 13 residues. The germline gives CDR1 MNHNY, CDR2 SVGAGI (reference sequence). CDR3 residues: CASNHGGGGELFF. The CDR3 nucleotides read TGTGCCAGCAATCACGGAGGCGGCGGGGAGCTGTTTTTT.

CDR3 sequence reads: CASSASNLGGRETNEKLFF. The DNA of the CDR3 is TGTGCCAGCAGCGCCTCTAATTTAGGAGGACGAGAAACTAATGAAAAACTGTTTTTT. The genes are TRBV9 and TRBJ1-4; unclear D gene. Germline loops: CDR1 SGDLS, CDR2 YYNGEE. The CDR3 runs 19 residues. The V gene lost 3 bases and the J gene lost 1 base, with 22 bases spanning the gap.

V usage is TRBV11-2 and J usage is TRBJ2-7; 8 bases agree with TRBD1. Per the germline V gene, CDR1 is SGHAT and CDR2 is FQNNGV. The CDR3 is 16 amino acids. V shed 6 bases and J 7 bases; nucleotides not matched to a gene: 17. This chain's CDR3 is CASRSTRTGLQGEQYF. The DNA for the CDR3 is TGTGCCAGCAGATCGACCCGGACAGGGCTACAGGGGGAGCAGTACTTC.

There are a few counts of this clone. The rearrangement joins TRBV6-5 to TRBJ2-5, with TRBD1 matching 8 bases. With V trimmed by 4 bases and J by 3 bases, 4 bases remained unmatched. CDR1 and CDR2 (germline): MNHEY, SVGAGI. The CDR3 is 14 residues long. This CDR3 is CASSSPGQEETQYF. CDR3 nucleotide sequence: TGTGCCAGCAGTTCACCGGGACAGGAAGAGACCCAGTACTTC.

The rearrangement uses TRBV10-2 and TRBJ2-7; either TRBD1 or TRBD2 may supply D (7 bases each). CDR3 size: 15 residues. V was cut by 6 bases and J by 2 bases, with 17 bases left in between. CDR1 is WSHSY and CDR2 is SAAADI in the germline V gene. CDR3 in amino acids: CASSEGASGPYEQYF. The CDR3, as DNA: TGCGCCAGCAGCGAGGGGGCTAGCGGACCCTACGAGCAGTACTTC.

This clone was detected once. V is TRBV28 and J is TRBJ2-7, with D maybe TRBD2 (5 bases). V lost 6 bases to trimming and J lost 4 bases, with 10 bases between them. The CDR3 has 12 amino acids. Germline values: CDR1 MDHEN, CDR2 SYDVKM. DNA for the CDR3: TGTGCCAGCAGCCCCGACTATTACGAGCAGTACTTC. Amino acid sequence: CASSPDYYEQYF.

The rearrangement links TRBV28 to TRBJ1-1, with D maybe TRBD1 (6 bases). The CDR3 has 14 residues. V was shortened by 6 bases and J by 0 bases, with 11 bases between the two germline ends. Germline loops: CDR1 MDHEN, CDR2 SYDVKM. The CDR3, as DNA: TGTGCCAGCAGCCCCGGGGGGCTGAACACTGAAGCTTTCTTT. It translates to CASSPGGLNTEAFF.

The genes are TRBV27 and TRBJ2-6; the D gene is possibly TRBD2 (5 bases). Per the germline V gene, CDR1 is MNHEY and CDR2 is SMNVEV (reference sequence). V was trimmed by 3 bases and J by 0 bases, leaving 9 bases between them. The CDR3 runs to 16 residues. CDR3 region: CASSFIGSSGANVLTF. In DNA form, the CDR3 reads TGTGCCAGCAGTTTTATTGGGAGCTCTGGGGCCAACGTCCTGACTTTC.

As for this clone: At the DNA level, this CDR3 is encoded by other sequences in the same sample as well. CDR3 DNA: TGTGCCATCAGTGAGTCAGGGACAGGGGGCGGAGAGACCCAGTACTTC. This sequence encodes CAISESGTGGGETQYF. This sequence joins TRBV10-3 and TRBJ2-5, with 12 positions matching TRBD1. The CDR3 runs to 16 residues. From germline, CDR1 is ENHRY and CDR2 SYGVKD. With V trimmed by 0 bases and J by 4 bases, 3 bases remained unmatched.

J is TRBJ1-4 and V is TRBV7-8; tentative D call: TRBD1 (5 bases). The CDR3 is 15 amino acids. Germline CDR1 and CDR2: SGHVS and FQNEAQ. With 5 bases removed from V and 6 bases from J, the gap between germline ends came to 16 bases. The CDR3 is CASSPRPTVHEKLFF. In DNA form, the CDR3 reads TGTGCCAGCAGCCCCCGACCGACAGTACATGAAAAACTGTTTTTT.

The rearrangement uses TRBV7-9 and TRBJ2-1; TRBD2 is a possible D gene (5 bases). The germline CDR1 and CDR2 sequences are SEHNR and FQNEAQ (reference sequence). The CDR3 runs 14 residues. V lost 3 bases and J lost 2, with 8 bases in between. CDR3 nucleotide sequence: TGTGCCAGCAGCTTGGCGACTACCTACAATGAGCAGTTCTTC. Its translation: CASSLATTYNEQFF.